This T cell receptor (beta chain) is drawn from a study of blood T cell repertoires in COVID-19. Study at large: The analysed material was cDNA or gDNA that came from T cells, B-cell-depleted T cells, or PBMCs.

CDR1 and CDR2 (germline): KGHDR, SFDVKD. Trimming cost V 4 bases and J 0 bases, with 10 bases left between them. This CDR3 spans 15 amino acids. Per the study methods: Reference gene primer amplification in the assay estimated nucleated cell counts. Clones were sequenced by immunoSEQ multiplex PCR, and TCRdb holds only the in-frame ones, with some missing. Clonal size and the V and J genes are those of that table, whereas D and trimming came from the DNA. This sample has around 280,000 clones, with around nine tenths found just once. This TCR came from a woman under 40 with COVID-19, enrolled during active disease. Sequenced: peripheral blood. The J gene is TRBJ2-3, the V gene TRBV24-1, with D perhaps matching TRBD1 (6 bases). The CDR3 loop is CATSDIGQSTDTQYF. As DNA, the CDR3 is TGTGCCACCAGTGACATCGGACAGAGCACAGATACGCAGTATTTT.